A single sample is the source of the 27 T cell receptor beta chains below, sequenced in a study of cytomegalovirus exposure and HLA in healthy donors. In the PCR, 60 Vbeta and 13 Jbeta primers were used. Clones were read by immunoSEQ multiplex PCR, and TCRdb kept only the in-frame ones, dropping some. The profile shows about 190,000 clones, around 81% of them singletons. The sequencing input was PBMCs. The origin of the receptors is a woman aged 18-29 years in good health and CMV-seropositive.

This sequence joins TRBV29-1 and TRBJ2-1; TRBD2 aligns across 13 bases. The CDR3 has 12 amino acids. The V gene end was trimmed by 4 bases and the J gene end by 9 bases; junction bases not matched to a gene: 0. The germline V gene encodes CDR1 SQVTM and CDR2 ANQGSEA. This CDR3 is CSVGLAGGEQFF. The CDR3 DNA reads TGCAGCGTTGGACTAGCGGGGGGTGAGCAGTTCTTC.

This clone came up a few times. V and J are TRBV11-1 and TRBJ1-4, with a weak D call TRBD1 (6 bases). This CDR3 is 13 amino acids long. Germline CDR1 is SGHAT and CDR2 is FQDESV (reference sequence). Trimming took off 5 bases at V and 5 bases at J, with 9 bases between the two ends. The CDR3 coding sequence is TGTGCCAGCAGCGGAGGACAGAATGAAAAACTGTTTTTT. It translates to CASSGGQNEKLFF. Supplemented by reference TRBV11-1 and TRBJ1-4, the full variable domain reads EAEVAQSPRYKITEKSQAVAFWCDPISGHATLYWYRQILGQGPELLVQFQDESVVDDSQLPKDRFSAERLKGVDSTLKIQPAELGDSAMYLCASSGGQNEKLFFGSGTQLSVL.

The J gene is TRBJ1-5, the V gene TRBV19; TRBD1 matches at 9 bases. The junction had 9 bases not matched to a gene; V was cut back by 3 bases and J by 0 bases. The CDR3 contains 18 residues. The V gene's germline CDR1 is LNHDA and CDR2 SQIVND (reference sequence). The CDR3 DNA sequence: TGTGCCAGTAGTATTAGGGGACAGGGTTCGTATAGCAATCAGCCCCAGCATTTT. This sequence encodes CASSIRGQGSYSNQPQHF.

This clone has only a few counts. The CDR3 protein is CASRRQGYTEAFF. CDR3 DNA: TGTGCCAGCAGACGACAGGGCTACACTGAAGCTTTCTTT. This sequence joins TRBV7-6 and TRBJ1-1, with 7 bases matching TRBD1. The V gene's germline CDR1 is SGHVS and CDR2 FNYEAQ. J lost 3 bases, V lost 6 bases, and 4 bases had no gene match. The CDR3 is 13 amino acids.

The chain is built from TRBV4-2 and TRBJ2-1, with 15 bases fitting TRBD2. The V and J ends lost 1 base and 10 bases, in that order; junction bases with no gene match: 8. This CDR3 is built from 17 residues. The germline gives CDR1 LGHNA, CDR2 YNFKEQ. CDR3 DNA: TGTGCCAGCAGCCAAGGCGGACTAGCGGGGGGGGGAGAAGAGCAGTTCTTC. Residues: CASSQGGLAGGGEEQFF.

This clone was found a few times. This chain links TRBV5-4 with TRBJ2-1, with D unresolved. This CDR3 is 12 amino acids long. Germline CDR1 SGHNT, CDR2 YYREEE (reference sequence). V shed 2 bases and J shed 10 bases, with 10 bases lying between them. CDR3 in amino acids: CASSFDFLEQFF. The CDR3 DNA reads TGTGCCAGCAGCTTCGACTTCCTCGAGCAGTTCTTC.

The chain uses TRBV25-1 and TRBJ1-1; no definite D call. This CDR3 spans 13 amino acids. V was clipped by 4 bases and J by 0 bases, with 6 bases between them. In germline, CDR1 is MGHDK, CDR2 SYGVNS. The CDR3 DNA sequence: TGTGCCAGCAGTGCATATATGAACACTGAAGCTTTCTTT. It yields the protein CASSAYMNTEAFF.

V is TRBV6-5 and J is TRBJ1-1; D not resolved. Trimming left V 0 bases short and J 3 bases short, with 11 bases between. The CDR3 is made up of 15 amino acids. Germline CDR1 reads MNHEY; CDR2 reads SVGAGI. The CDR3 DNA reads TGTGCCAGCAGTTACTCGAAATGGAGCCACACTGAAGCTTTCTTT. Its protein is CASSYSKWSHTEAFF.

The gene calls are TRBV12-5 and TRBJ1-1, with D possibly TRBD1 on 5 matching bases. V lost 5 bases and J 2 bases, leaving 15 bases between the germline ends. CDR1 and CDR2 (germline): LGHNT, FRNRAP. The CDR3 covers 15 residues. The CDR3 loop is CASGPGQLVNTEAFF. CDR3 bases: TGTGCTAGTGGTCCAGGGCAGCTTGTTAACACTGAAGCTTTCTTT.

This clone occurred a few times. The rearrangement links TRBV6-1 to TRBJ1-4; D call uncertain. Per the germline V gene, CDR1 is MNHNS and CDR2 is SASEGT. Trimming stripped 2 bases from V and 5 bases from J, with 6 bases between. The CDR3 extends over 13 amino acids. Here the CDR3 reads CASSERGNEKLFF. The CDR3 DNA follows: TGTGCCAGCAGTGAACGAGGGAATGAAAAACTGTTTTTT.

The V gene is TRBV7-8, the J gene TRBJ2-2; 9 bases fit TRBD1. The CDR3 is 16 amino acids. Losses at the gene ends were 5 bases for V and 3 bases for J; bases not matched to a gene: 7. Germline V gene data show CDR1 as SGHVS and CDR2 as FQNEAQ. CDR3 sequence: CASSPQGQGYTGELFF. The CDR3 nucleotides are TGTGCCAGCAGCCCTCAGGGACAGGGTTACACCGGGGAGCTGTTTTTT. Drawing the rest from reference TRBV7-8 and TRBJ2-2, the complete variable domain is GAGVSQSPRYKVAKRGQDVALRCDPISGHVSLFWYQQALGQGPEFLTYFQNEAQLDKSGLPSDRFFAERPEGSVSTLKIQRTQQEDSAVYLCASSPQGQGYTGELFFGEGSRLTVL.

The chain combines TRBV2 with TRBJ2-7, with 9 bases aligning to TRBD1. This CDR3 comprises 16 residues. The junction had 10 bases not matched to a gene; V was cut back by 4 bases and J by 3 bases. Germline CDR1 reads SNHLY; CDR2 reads FYNNEI. This CDR3 reads CASSGGQGSFFYEQYV. The CDR3 DNA is TGTGCCAGCAGTGGGGGACAGGGTAGTTTTTTCTACGAGCAGTACGTC.

V and J are TRBV6-5 and TRBJ1-2; D is unclear. Germline V gene data show CDR1 as MNHEY and CDR2 as SVGAGI. V lost 5 bases and J 7 bases, leaving 8 bases between the germline ends. This CDR3 has 11 residues. CDR3 sequence reads: CASSPWAGYTF. The CDR3 coding sequence is TGTGCCAGCAGTCCCTGGGCTGGCTACACCTTC.

The V and J genes are TRBV27 and TRBJ2-7; 12 nucleotides line up with TRBD1. Germline V gene data show CDR1 as MNHEY and CDR2 as SMNVEV (reference sequence). J was trimmed by 3 bases and V by 6 bases; bases with no gene match: 6. There are 15 residues in the CDR3. As DNA, the CDR3 is TGTGCCAGCAGGGGGACAGGGGGCGGGCGCTACGAGCAGTACTTC. Translation: CASRGTGGGRYEQYF.

V usage is TRBV11-2 and J usage is TRBJ2-7; 7 nucleotides align to TRBD1. The CDR3 is 15 residues long. The germline V gene encodes CDR1 SGHAT and CDR2 FQNNGV. Trimming removed 4 bases from V and 4 bases from J; junction bases left unmatched: 10. The chain's CDR3 is CASSSTGVLPYEQYF. CDR3 in DNA: TGTGCCAGCAGCTCTACAGGGGTTCTTCCTTACGAGCAGTACTTC.

This clone occurred a few times. J is TRBJ2-1 and V is TRBV9; the D gene is possibly TRBD2 (5 bases). Germline loops: CDR1 SGDLS, CDR2 YYNGEE. This CDR3 has 14 residues. V gave up 0 bases and J gave up 10 bases, with 14 bases separating them. The DNA of the CDR3 is TGTGCCAGCAGCGTAGGGATAGCGTCGGGAGAGCAGTTCTTC. This translates into CASSVGIASGEQFF.

The rearrangement links TRBV19 to TRBJ1-2; TRBD1 matches at 8 bases. J was trimmed by 8 bases and V by 5 bases; bases with no gene match: 7. Germline assignment: CDR1 LNHDA and CDR2 SQIVND (reference sequence). The CDR3 totals 13 residues. The CDR3 loop is CASSLQGAGGYTF. CDR3 DNA: TGTGCCAGTAGTCTCCAGGGGGCGGGCGGCTACACCTTC.

The rearrangement links TRBV9 to TRBJ2-7, with 11 bases matching TRBD2. The CDR3 runs 16 residues. In germline, CDR1 is SGDLS, CDR2 YYNGEE. V was pared by 3 bases and J by 1 base, with 6 bases of the junction left unmatched. For the CDR3, the DNA is TGTGCCAGCAGCGGAGGCCTAGCGGGGGGTTCCTACGAGCAGTACTTC. This gives the protein CASSGGLAGGSYEQYF.

This sequence joins TRBV5-4 and TRBJ2-5, with no clear D. The CDR3 totals 14 residues. Trimming stripped 1 base from V and 0 bases from J, with 7 bases between. Germline V gives CDR1 SGHNT, CDR2 YYREEE (reference sequence). The CDR3, as DNA: TGTGCCAGCAGCTTGAGCCTGTACCAAGAGACCCAGTACTTC. This gives the protein CASSLSLYQETQYF.

V is TRBV4-1 and J is TRBJ1-5; D unclear. V dropped 1 base and J dropped 5 bases, with 15 bases sitting between them. This CDR3 is built from 16 residues. Germline V gene data show CDR1 as MGHRA and CDR2 as YSYEKL. The CDR3 region is CASSQGGTRSDQPQHF. The DNA of the CDR3 is TGCGCCAGCAGCCAAGGTGGTACGCGAAGCGATCAGCCCCAGCATTTT.

The chain employs TRBV28 and TRBJ1-6; the D gene is possibly TRBD1 (6 bases). The CDR3 loop spans 14 amino acids. Germline CDR1 reads MDHEN; CDR2 reads SYDVKM. V lost 3 bases, J lost 7 bases, and 10 bases lay in between. The CDR3 region has the DNA TGTGCCAGCAGTTTTCCCAGGGGCAATTCACCCCTCCACTTT. Residues: CASSFPRGNSPLHF. Together with reference TRBV28 and TRBJ1-6, the CDR3 gives the full variable domain: DVKVTQSSRYLVKRTGEKVFLECVQDMDHENMFWYRQDPGLGLRLIYFSYDVKMKEKGDIPEGYSVSREKKERFSLILESASTNQTSMYLCASSFPRGNSPLHFGNGTRLTVT.

This chain joins TRBV2 and TRBJ1-5, with D possibly being TRBD1 (5 bases). V was cut by 0 bases and J by 7 bases, with 10 bases left in between. Germline CDR1 reads SNHLY; CDR2 reads FYNNEI. The CDR3 has 14 amino acids. CDR3 DNA sequence: TGTGCCAGCAGTGAAGCGCCGGGGGGACAGCCCCAGCATTTT. Translating it yields CASSEAPGGQPQHF.

A few counts support this clone. V usage is TRBV30 and J usage is TRBJ1-6; D gene unclear. Per the germline V gene, CDR1 is GTSNPN and CDR2 is SVGIG (reference sequence). The CDR3 sequence is 11 residues long. The ends were cut back, 4 bases at V and 7 bases at J, with 5 bases in the middle. The CDR3 loop reads CAWTVNSPLHF. The CDR3 DNA reads as TGTGCCTGGACAGTAAATTCACCCCTCCACTTT.

The chain is built from TRBV6-5 and TRBJ2-3; unclear D gene. Germline lookup yields CDR1 MNHEY and CDR2 SVGAGI. This CDR3 has 16 amino acids. V was clipped by 2 bases and J by 4 bases, with 16 bases between them. CDR3 protein: CASSYNPGSGADTQYF. The CDR3 DNA is TGTGCCAGCAGTTACAACCCGGGTTCTGGAGCAGATACGCAGTATTTT.

This chain links TRBV6-4 with TRBJ1-4; D is unclear. This CDR3 contains 13 residues. Germline V CDR1 and CDR2: MRHNA, SNTAGT. V lost 5 bases, J lost 4 bases, and 8 bases lay in between. This chain's CDR3 is CASSRGDNEKLFF. CDR3 DNA sequence: TGTGCCAGCAGTCGAGGCGATAATGAAAAACTGTTTTTT.

The chain combines TRBV4-1 with TRBJ1-1, with TRBD1 as a possible D gene (6 bases). The CDR3 extends over 15 amino acids. CDR1 is MGHRA, CDR2 YSYEKL, per germline. V shed 0 bases and J shed 5 bases, with 13 bases lying between them. The chain's CDR3 is CASSQESSRGTEAFF. In DNA, the CDR3 is TGCGCCAGCAGCCAAGAATCTAGCAGGGGAACTGAAGCTTTCTTT.

This rearrangement joins TRBV9 to TRBJ1-6; maybe TRBD1 (5 bases). The germline V and J ends were trimmed by 4 bases and 6 bases, with 14 bases remaining between them. The CDR3 length is 15 residues. Germline CDR1 reads SGDLS; CDR2 reads YYNGEE. CDR3 protein: CASSWATELNSPLHF. The CDR3 coding sequence is TGTGCCAGCAGCTGGGCGACAGAGCTTAATTCACCCCTCCACTTT.